The following is a T cell receptor beta chain sequence with its context. This sample is part of a study of CD8 T cells in Susac syndrome. High-throughput TCR beta sequencing covered peripheral CD8+ and CD4+ T cells. CDR1 and CDR2 (germline): SEHNR, FQNEAQ (reference sequence). The CDR3 extends over 13 amino acids. V dropped 5 bases and J dropped 6 bases, with 13 bases sitting between them. With random hexamers, 0.5 to 1 ug RNA was reverse transcribed. Each CDR3 protein is one row after TCRdb ran MiXCR on the immunoSEQ multiplex PCR reads. Of 100,000 to 150,000 distinct CDR3 sequences listed, approximately 95% are singletons.

The chain links TRBV7-9 to TRBJ2-5; possibly TRBD2 for D (5 bases). The sequence came from a human donor with multiple sclerosis. Sequenced sample: CD8+ T cells from PBMCs. The chain's CDR3 is CASSQTRVKTQYF. The CDR3 DNA reads as TGTGCCAGCAGCCAAACGCGGGTAAAGACCCAGTACTTC.